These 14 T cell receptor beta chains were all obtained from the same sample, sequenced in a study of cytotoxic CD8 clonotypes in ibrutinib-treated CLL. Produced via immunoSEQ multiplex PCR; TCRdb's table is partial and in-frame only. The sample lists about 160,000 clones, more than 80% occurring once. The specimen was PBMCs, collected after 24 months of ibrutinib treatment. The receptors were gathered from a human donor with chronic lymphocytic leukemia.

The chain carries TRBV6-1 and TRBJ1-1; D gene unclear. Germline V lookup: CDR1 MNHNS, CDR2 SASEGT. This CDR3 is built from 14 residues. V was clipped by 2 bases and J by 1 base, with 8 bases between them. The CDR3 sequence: CASSELPGNTEAFF. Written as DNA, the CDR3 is TGTGCCAGCAGTGAACTTCCGGGGAACACTGAAGCTTTCTTT.

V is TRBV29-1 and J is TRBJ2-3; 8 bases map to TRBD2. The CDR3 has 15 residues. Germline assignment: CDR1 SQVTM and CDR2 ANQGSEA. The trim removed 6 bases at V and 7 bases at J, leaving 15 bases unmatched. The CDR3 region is CSVNAESGGRYTQYF. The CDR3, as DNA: TGCAGCGTCAACGCCGAGAGCGGGGGCCGGTATACGCAGTATTTT.

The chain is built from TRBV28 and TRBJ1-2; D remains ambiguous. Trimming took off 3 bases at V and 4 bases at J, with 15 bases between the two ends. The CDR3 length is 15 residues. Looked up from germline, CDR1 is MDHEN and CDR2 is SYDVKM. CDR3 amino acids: CASSLSRAGAYGYTF. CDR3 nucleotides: TGTGCCAGCAGTTTGTCGAGGGCGGGCGCCTATGGCTACACCTTC.

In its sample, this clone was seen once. CDR3 coding DNA: TGTGCCAGCAGTCTTGACAGGGTCGCTCAGCCCCAGCATTTT. Protein sequence: CASSLDRVAQPQHF. The V gene is TRBV28, the J gene TRBJ1-5; 7 bases fit TRBD1. Germline CDR1 MDHEN, CDR2 SYDVKM. V trimming: 5 bases; J trimming: 6 bases; junction bases outside the gene matches: 7. This CDR3 comprises 14 residues.

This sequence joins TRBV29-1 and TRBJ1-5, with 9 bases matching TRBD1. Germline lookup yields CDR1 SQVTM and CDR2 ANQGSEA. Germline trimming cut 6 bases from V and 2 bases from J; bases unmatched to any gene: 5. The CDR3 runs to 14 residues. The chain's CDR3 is CSVATGGGNQPQHF. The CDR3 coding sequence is TGCAGCGTCGCCACAGGGGGCGGCAATCAGCCCCAGCATTTT.

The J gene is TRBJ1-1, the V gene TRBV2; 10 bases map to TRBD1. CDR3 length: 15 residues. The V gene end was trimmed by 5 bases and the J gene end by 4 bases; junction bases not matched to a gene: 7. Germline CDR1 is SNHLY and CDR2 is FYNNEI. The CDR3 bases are TGTGCCAGCAGTTCGGGACAGGGGTATGCCACTGAAGCTTTCTTT. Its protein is CASSSGQGYATEAFF. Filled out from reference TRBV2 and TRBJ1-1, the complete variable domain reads EPEVTQTPSHQVTQMGQEVILRCVPISNHLYFYWYRQILGQKVEFLVSFYNNEISEKSEIFDDQFSVERPDGSNFTLKIRSTKLEDSAMYFCASSSGQGYATEAFFGQGTRLTVV.

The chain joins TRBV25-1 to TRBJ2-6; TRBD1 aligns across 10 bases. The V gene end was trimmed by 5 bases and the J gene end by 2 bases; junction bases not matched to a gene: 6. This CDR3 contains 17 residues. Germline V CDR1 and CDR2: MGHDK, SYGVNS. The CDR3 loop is CASSRGTGVAGANVLTF. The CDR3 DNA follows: TGTGCCAGCAGTCGGGGGACAGGGGTGGCTGGGGCCAACGTCCTGACTTTC.

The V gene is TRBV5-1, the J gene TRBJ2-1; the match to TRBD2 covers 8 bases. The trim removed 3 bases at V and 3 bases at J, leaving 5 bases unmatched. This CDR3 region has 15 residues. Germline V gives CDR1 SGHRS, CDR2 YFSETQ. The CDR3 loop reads CASSSAGTSYNEQFF. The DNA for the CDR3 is TGCGCCAGCAGCTCGGCCGGGACTAGCTACAATGAGCAGTTCTTC.

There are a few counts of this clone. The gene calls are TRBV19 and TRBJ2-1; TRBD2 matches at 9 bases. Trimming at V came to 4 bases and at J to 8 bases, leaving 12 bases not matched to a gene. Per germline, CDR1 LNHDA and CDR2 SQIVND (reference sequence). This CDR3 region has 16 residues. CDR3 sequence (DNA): TGTGCCAGTAGTAGTGGGCGGATAGCGGGAGCGGATGAGCAGTTCTTC. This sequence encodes CASSSGRIAGADEQFF.

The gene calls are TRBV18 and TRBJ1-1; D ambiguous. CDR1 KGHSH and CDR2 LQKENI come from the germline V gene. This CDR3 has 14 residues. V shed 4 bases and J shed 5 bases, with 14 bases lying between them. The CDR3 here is CASSRPRTGTEAFF. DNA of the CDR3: TGTGCCAGCTCACGACCCCGGACTGGGACTGAAGCTTTCTTT.

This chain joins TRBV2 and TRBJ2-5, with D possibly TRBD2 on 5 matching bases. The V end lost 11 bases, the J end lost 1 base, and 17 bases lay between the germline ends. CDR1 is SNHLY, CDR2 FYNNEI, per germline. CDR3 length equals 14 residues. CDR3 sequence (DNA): TGTGCCTCAAGGAGTAGCGTTCTCCAAGAGACCCAGTACTTC. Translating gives CASRSSVLQETQYF.

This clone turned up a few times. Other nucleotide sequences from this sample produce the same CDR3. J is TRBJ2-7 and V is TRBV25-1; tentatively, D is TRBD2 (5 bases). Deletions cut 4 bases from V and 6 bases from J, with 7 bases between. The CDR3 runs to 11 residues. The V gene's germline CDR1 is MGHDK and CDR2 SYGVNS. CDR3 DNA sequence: TGTGCCAGCAGTGCCCGGGGCGAGCAGTACTTC. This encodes CASSARGEQYF.

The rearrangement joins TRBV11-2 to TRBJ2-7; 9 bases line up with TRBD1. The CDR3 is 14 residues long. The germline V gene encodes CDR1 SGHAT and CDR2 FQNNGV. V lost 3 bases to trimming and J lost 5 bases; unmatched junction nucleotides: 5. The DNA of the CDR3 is TGTGCCAGCAGCTTGGCCGGGACAGGGAACGAGCAGTACTTC. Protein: CASSLAGTGNEQYF. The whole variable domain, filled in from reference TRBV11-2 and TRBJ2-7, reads EAGVAQSPRYKIIEKRQSVAFWCNPISGHATLYWYQQILGQGPKLLIQFQNNGVVDDSQLPKDRFSAERLKGVDSTLKIQPAKLEDSAVYLCASSLAGTGNEQYFGPGTRLTVT.

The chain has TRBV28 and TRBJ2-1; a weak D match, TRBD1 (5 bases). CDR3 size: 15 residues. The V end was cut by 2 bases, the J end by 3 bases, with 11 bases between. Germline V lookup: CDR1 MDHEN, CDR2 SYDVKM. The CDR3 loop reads CASSLRAGLYNEQFF. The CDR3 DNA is TGTGCCAGCAGTTTAAGGGCAGGGCTCTACAATGAGCAGTTCTTC. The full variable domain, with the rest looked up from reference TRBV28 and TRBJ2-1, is DVKVTQSSRYLVKRTGEKVFLECVQDMDHENMFWYRQDPGLGLRLIYFSYDVKMKEKGDIPEGYSVSREKKERFSLILESASTNQTSMYLCASSLRAGLYNEQFFGPGTRLTVL.